This T cell receptor (beta chain) was sequenced in a study of blood T cell repertoires in COVID-19. Study as a whole: In each case, the material was cDNA or gDNA derived from T cells, B-cell-depleted T cells, or PBMCs.

Assay used: immunoSEQ multiplex PCR; TCRdb lists only in-frame clones, some missing. The data contain fewer than 200,000 clones, about four fifths of them seen just once; the ten biggest clones take up approximately 12%. CDR1 is MDHEN, CDR2 SYDVKM, per germline. V dropped 7 bases and J dropped 4; count of bases not matched to a gene: 3. The CDR3 runs 13 residues. Sequencing was done on a sample of peripheral blood. J is TRBJ1-4 and V is TRBV28, with 7 positions matching TRBD1. This sequence was found in a woman at least 80 years old with COVID-19, enrolled during active disease. The DNA for the CDR3 is TGTGCCAGCAACAGGGGTATTAATGAAAAACTGTTTTTT. It yields the protein CASNRGINEKLFF.